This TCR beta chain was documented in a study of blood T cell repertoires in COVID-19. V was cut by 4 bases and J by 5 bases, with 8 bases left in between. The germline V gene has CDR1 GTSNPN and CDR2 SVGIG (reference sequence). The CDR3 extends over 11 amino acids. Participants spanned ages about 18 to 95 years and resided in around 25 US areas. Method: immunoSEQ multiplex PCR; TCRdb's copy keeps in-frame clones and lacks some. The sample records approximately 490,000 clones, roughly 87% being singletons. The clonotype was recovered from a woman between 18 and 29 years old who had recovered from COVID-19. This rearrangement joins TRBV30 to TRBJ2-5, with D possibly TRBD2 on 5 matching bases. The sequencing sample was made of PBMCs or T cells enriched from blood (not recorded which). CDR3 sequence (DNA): TGTGCCTGGACTAGCCGGGAGACCCAGTACTTC. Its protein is CAWTSRETQYF.